This TCR beta chain originates from a study of blood T cell repertoires in COVID-19. The CDR3 is 16 amino acids. The V segment lost 4 bases and the J segment 5 bases; nucleotides outside the gene matches: 12. Germline CDR1 is MNHNY and CDR2 is SVGAGI (reference sequence). TCRdb's copy holds only in-frame clones and misses some; the assay was immunoSEQ multiplex PCR. The data show about 420,000 clones, with about 90% seen just once and around 0.92% held by the top ten. This sequence originates from a man aged 18 to 30 with COVID-19, enrolled during active disease. The chain recombines TRBV6-6 with TRBJ2-7; 9 bases line up with TRBD2. The source material was peripheral blood. The CDR3 nucleotides read TGTGCCAGCAGTTCGGGGAGGGCTAGCGGGACCCACGAGCAGTACTTC. This gives the protein CASSSGRASGTHEQYF.